The 17 T cell receptor beta chains below were found in one sample sequenced in a study of T cell changes during pregnancy in multiple sclerosis. Clones were sequenced by immunoSEQ multiplex PCR, and TCRdb holds only the in-frame ones, with some missing. The table has roughly 44,000 clones, around nine tenths seen once; the top ten hold roughly 5.5%. The material sequenced was CD8+ T cells from peripheral blood mononuclear cells, taken after pregnancy. The receptors were sampled from a female donor in good health, enrolled as a control in a pregnancy study.

This chain links TRBV7-6 with TRBJ1-6; 11 bases line up with TRBD1. The CDR3 loop spans 16 amino acids. CDR1 is SGHVS and CDR2 is FNYEAQ in the germline V gene. Trimming removed 4 bases from V and 9 bases from J; junction bases left unmatched: 8. The CDR3 DNA is TGTGCCAGCAGCTCGAACCCGGGACAGGGGGGTTCACCCCTCCACTTT. Its translation is CASSSNPGQGGSPLHF.

V gene TRBV4-2 combines with J gene TRBJ1-5; D unresolved. The CDR3 runs to 15 residues. V was cut by 0 bases and J by 3 bases, with 9 bases left in between. Germline loops: CDR1 LGHNA, CDR2 YNFKEQ. In DNA, the CDR3 is TGTGCCAGCAGCCAAGAGTACGGGGTCAATCAGCCCCAGCATTTT. Its protein product is CASSQEYGVNQPQHF.

The chain is built from TRBV28 and TRBJ2-7, with D perhaps matching TRBD1 (5 bases). The CDR3 contains 13 residues. V lost 3 bases, J lost 6 bases, and 12 bases lay in between. Germline lookup yields CDR1 MDHEN and CDR2 SYDVKM. The CDR3 here is CASSLAGLGEQYF. The DNA for the CDR3 is TGTGCCAGCAGTTTGGCAGGGTTGGGCGAGCAGTACTTC.

The V call is TRBV7-6, the J call TRBJ2-6; tentative D call: TRBD1 (7 bases). Germline CDR1 and CDR2: SGHVS and FNYEAQ. The V end lost 3 bases, the J end lost 0 bases, and 15 bases lay between the germline ends. The CDR3 sequence is 18 residues long. The CDR3 sequence is CASSLAGQSISGANVLTF. The CDR3 DNA sequence: TGTGCCAGCAGCTTGGCGGGACAGTCCATCTCTGGGGCCAACGTCCTGACTTTC.

The chain is built from TRBV4-3 and TRBJ2-1; 7 bases match TRBD1. V shed 5 bases, J shed 1 base, and the junction held 8 bases outside the gene matches. From germline, CDR1 is LGHNA and CDR2 YSLEER. The CDR3 is 16 amino acids. The CDR3 loop reads CASSEGAGGSYNEQFF. DNA for the CDR3: TGCGCCAGCAGCGAGGGGGCAGGCGGTTCCTACAATGAGCAGTTCTTC.

The chain carries TRBV5-6 and TRBJ1-6; possible D gene TRBD1, 6 bases. The CDR3 extends over 14 amino acids. CDR1 is SGHDT and CDR2 is YYEEEE in the germline V gene. V shed 3 bases and J shed 6 bases, with 10 bases lying between them. The CDR3 DNA follows: TGTGCCAGCAGCTCGGGACAAACTAATTCACCCCTCCACTTT. Protein: CASSSGQTNSPLHF.

The chain links TRBV15 to TRBJ1-3; 9 bases fit TRBD1. Germline assignment: CDR1 LNHNV and CDR2 YYDKDF (reference sequence). CDR3 length equals 15 residues. V trimming: 0 bases; J trimming: 7 bases; junction bases outside the gene matches: 4. The CDR3 nucleotides read TGTGCCACCAGCAGAGATCTCGGACAGGGGAACACCATATATTTT. It encodes CATSRDLGQGNTIYF.

This clone is medium-sized. J is TRBJ1-2 and V is TRBV5-1; 7 bases align to TRBD1. The CDR3 is 14 amino acids. The V gene's germline CDR1 is SGHRS and CDR2 YFSETQ. V lost 3 bases and J lost 2; bases outside the gene matches: 4. CDR3 sequence: CASSSKQGNYGYTF. The CDR3 DNA is TGCGCCAGCAGCTCGAAACAGGGGAACTATGGCTACACCTTC.

The chain employs TRBV5-5 and TRBJ1-5, with TRBD1 matching over 9 bases. J lost 4 bases, V lost 7 bases, and 0 bases had no gene match. Per germline, CDR1 SGHKS and CDR2 YYEKEE (reference sequence). CDR3 length equals 12 residues. The CDR3 sequence: CASGTGNQPQHF. The CDR3 DNA reads as TGTGCCAGCGGGACAGGGAATCAGCCCCAGCATTTT.

This sequence joins TRBV4-3 and TRBJ2-2; possibly TRBD2 for D (6 bases). The germline V gene encodes CDR1 LGHNA and CDR2 YSLEER. This CDR3 is 15 amino acids long. V was cut by 4 bases and J by 5 bases, with 14 bases left in between. As DNA, the CDR3 is TGCGCCAGCAGCCTCTTCGGGGGTTCAACCGGGGAGCTGTTTTTT. Protein sequence: CASSLFGGSTGELFF.

The rearrangement joins TRBV27 to TRBJ1-6; TRBD1 is a possible D gene (6 bases). CDR1 and CDR2 from the germline V gene are MNHEY and SMNVEV (reference sequence). The germline V and J ends were trimmed by 5 bases and 4 bases, with 9 bases remaining between them. This CDR3 spans 14 amino acids. This CDR3 is CASSTGTYNSPLHF. The CDR3 region has the DNA TGTGCCAGCAGTACCGGGACATATAATTCACCCCTCCACTTT.

CDR3 amino acids: CASSQLTSGRNEQFF. The CDR3 nucleotides read TGCGCCAGCAGCCAACTGACTAGCGGTCGCAATGAGCAGTTCTTC. The gene calls are TRBV4-3 and TRBJ2-1, with 9 nucleotides matching TRBD2. Looked up from germline, CDR1 is LGHNA and CDR2 is YSLEER. The CDR3 extends over 15 amino acids. J was trimmed by 6 bases and V by 2 bases; bases with no gene match: 5.

This clone has a single count. CDR3 sequence: CASSRDTRETQYF. The CDR3 coding sequence is TGCGCCAGCAGCCGGGACACTAGGGAGACCCAGTACTTC. V and J are TRBV10-2 and TRBJ2-5, with D possibly matching TRBD1 (6 bases). The V end lost 6 bases, the J end lost 5 bases, and 13 bases lay between the germline ends. Germline-derived CDR1 and CDR2 are WSHSY and SAAADI. CDR3 size: 13 residues.

The V and J genes are TRBV7-9 and TRBJ1-2; D is possibly TRBD1 (6 bases). CDR3 length: 14 amino acids. Germline CDR1 is SEHNR and CDR2 is FQNEAQ (reference sequence). V was cut by 1 base and J by 8 bases, with 14 bases left in between. The CDR3 here is CASSLDVGAEGYTF. The CDR3 DNA reads TGTGCCAGCAGCTTAGATGTGGGGGCGGAAGGCTACACCTTC.

V and J are TRBV6-1 and TRBJ2-1; TRBD2 matches 9 bases. V dropped 6 bases and J dropped 7; count of bases not matched to a gene: 10. Germline V lookup: CDR1 MNHNS, CDR2 SASEGT. The CDR3 covers 15 residues. The CDR3 loop is CASRAPGLAVNEQFF. CDR3 sequence (DNA): TGTGCCAGCAGAGCTCCGGGACTAGCCGTGAATGAGCAGTTCTTC.

The genes are TRBV30 and TRBJ2-5; unclear D gene. Trimming took 2 bases from V and 5 from J, leaving 12 bases between them. Per germline, CDR1 GTSNPN and CDR2 SVGIG (reference sequence). The CDR3 has 13 residues. The DNA for the CDR3 is TGTGCCTGGAGTTTAGCTAGTGGGGAGACCCAGTACTTC. Its protein is CAWSLASGETQYF.

The V gene is TRBV5-4, the J gene TRBJ1-1; no clear D. Between the trimmed V and J ends, which lost 2 bases and 6 bases, there was a span of 11 bases. Looked up from germline, CDR1 is SGHNT and CDR2 is YYREEE (reference sequence). The CDR3 spans 13 residues. This CDR3 reads CASSLAELSEAFF. DNA of the CDR3: TGTGCCAGCAGCTTAGCTGAATTATCTGAAGCTTTCTTT.